The T cell receptor (beta chain) under discussion was sequenced for a study of T cell repertoires in cytomegalovirus infection. For the study at large: Public TCR beta signatures indicated both CMV infection and matching HLA type.

In its sample, this clonotype was seen many times. Its cognate antigen is unknown. TCRdb used MiXCR to reprocess the reads, holding one entry per CDR3 protein. The profile shows around 310,000 distinct CDR3 sequences, 25% to 35% of them singletons. Unmatched junction bases numbered 8, after V lost 6 bases and J lost 5 bases. Germline CDR1 and CDR2: ENHRY and SYGVKD. The CDR3 loop spans 14 amino acids. The V and J genes are TRBV10-3 and TRBJ2-5; 8 bases agree with TRBD1. Source: cultured PBMCs, taken from culture after CMV antigen stimulation. The receptor was derived from a human donor in good health (CMV status not recorded). Some clones in this sample may be carry-over from other donors' samples. CDR3 region: CAIRRQGIWETQYF. CDR3 in DNA: TGTGCCATCAGGAGACAGGGGATATGGGAGACCCAGTACTTC.